Reported below is one TCR beta chain. A single record per CDR3 protein comes from TCRdb applying MiXCR to the RT-PCR reads. The sample gives roughly 880,000 distinct CDR3 sequences, over 15% of which show up once; 6% is in the top ten. This specimen belongs to a study of patients and donors after allogeneic stem cell transplantation. J lost 6 bases, V lost 5 bases, and 8 bases had no gene match. This CDR3 has 15 amino acids. Germline V gene lookup returns CDR1 MNHEY and CDR2 SMNVEV (reference sequence). Specimen: blood, either unsorted or a sorted T cell fraction (not recorded which). The chain uses TRBV27 and TRBJ2-7; 12 bases map to TRBD2. This clonotype was obtained from a human donor who was either an allogeneic HSCT recipient or a stem cell or donor lymphocyte infusion donor (not recorded which). It is not recorded whose cells these are; they may come from a transplant donor. In DNA form, the CDR3 reads TGTGCCAGCAGTCAGGGCGCTAGCGGGGGGGGCGAGCAGTACTTC. This translates into CASSQGASGGGEQYF.